These 32 T cell receptor beta chains were all obtained from the same sample, sequenced in a study of shared clonotypes between healthy human individuals. Assay used: immunoSEQ multiplex PCR; TCRdb lists only in-frame clones, some missing. The sample consists of 1,400,000 or so clones, about 98.5% of them appearing once. Sequencing input: naive CD4+ T cells sorted from blood. Described subset: CD45RA+ positively selected. These receptors were collected from a man aged 25-40 years in good health.

The CDR3 sequence: CASSPGQEKAFF. The CDR3 DNA reads as TGTGCCAGCTCACCCGGACAGGAGAAAGCTTTCTTT. The chain has TRBV18 and TRBJ1-1; 7 nucleotides match TRBD1. V shed 3 bases, J shed 9 bases, and the junction held 4 bases outside the gene matches. Per the germline V gene, CDR1 is KGHSH and CDR2 is LQKENI. The CDR3 is 12 residues long.

This chain uses TRBV28 with TRBJ2-7; D perhaps matches TRBD1 (6 bases). Trimming removed 7 bases from V and 0 bases from J, with 16 bases in between. CDR3 length equals 15 residues. Germline loops: CDR1 MDHEN, CDR2 SYDVKM. DNA for the CDR3: TGTGCCAGCACCCTCCGGGACAAGAGCTCCTACGAGCAGTACTTC. It codes for CASTLRDKSSYEQYF.

V gene TRBV7-3 combines with J gene TRBJ2-1, with 12 bases lining up with TRBD2. V shed 5 bases, J shed 3 bases, and the junction held 8 bases outside the gene matches. Germline CDR1 SGHTA, CDR2 FQGTGA. The CDR3 extends over 17 amino acids. This CDR3 reads CASSLRLAGGLYNEQFF. Here the CDR3 DNA reads TGTGCCAGCAGCCTCAGGCTAGCGGGAGGGCTCTACAATGAGCAGTTCTTC.

The V and J genes are TRBV14 and TRBJ2-1; 14 nucleotides align to TRBD2. The CDR3 consists of 16 residues. Trimming removed 8 bases from V and 7 bases from J; junction bases left unmatched: 10. The germline V gene has CDR1 SGHDN and CDR2 FVKESK. The CDR3 protein is CASLGLAGGPRNEQFF. In DNA, the CDR3 is TGTGCCAGCCTCGGACTAGCGGGAGGCCCCAGGAATGAGCAGTTCTTC.

The rearrangement joins TRBV27 to TRBJ2-7; unclear D gene. CDR3 length equals 14 residues. Deletions cut 6 bases from V and 1 base from J, with 13 bases between. The germline gives CDR1 MNHEY, CDR2 SMNVEV (reference sequence). CDR3 DNA: TGTGCCAGCAGGCGAACGGGCCAATCCTACGAGCAGTACTTC. It codes for CASRRTGQSYEQYF.

The chain joins TRBV4-3 to TRBJ2-2; D is possibly TRBD1 (5 bases). V was clipped by 3 bases and J by 0 bases, with 14 bases between them. The CDR3 spans 17 residues. Looked up from germline, CDR1 is LGHNA and CDR2 is YSLEER. CDR3 loop: CASSHGTGFTNTGELFF. The CDR3 DNA sequence: TGCGCCAGCAGCCACGGAACAGGCTTTACGAACACCGGGGAGCTGTTTTTT.

CDR3 residues: CASSSIHRTRQYF. In DNA, the CDR3 is TGTGCCAGCAGCTCAATCCACAGGACCCGACAGTACTTC. This sequence joins TRBV5-4 and TRBJ2-5; the D gene is possibly TRBD1 (5 bases). The V end was cut by 3 bases, the J end by 11 bases, with 17 bases between. Germline loops: CDR1 SGHNT, CDR2 YYREEE (reference sequence). The CDR3 loop spans 13 amino acids.

Concerning this clone itself: Other DNA variants within this sample encode the same CDR3. The chain joins TRBV11-3 to TRBJ1-1; D is undetermined. The CDR3 consists of 13 residues. CDR1 and CDR2 from the germline V gene are SGHNT and YENEEA. The V gene lost 1 base and the J gene lost 4 bases, with 7 bases spanning the gap. DNA of the CDR3: TGTGCCAGCAGCTTAGGGCGGGGCACTGAAGCTTTCTTT. Encoded protein: CASSLGRGTEAFF.

The rearrangement joins TRBV5-5 to TRBJ2-7; 9 bases are a match to TRBD2. Germline CDR1 reads SGHKS; CDR2 reads YYEKEE (reference sequence). The CDR3 is made up of 15 amino acids. Trimming at V came to 0 bases and at J to 3 bases, leaving 4 bases not matched to a gene. CDR3 amino acids: CASSLGIAGVYEQYF. The CDR3 DNA reads TGTGCCAGCAGCTTGGGAATAGCGGGAGTCTACGAGCAGTACTTC.

This rearrangement joins TRBV5-4 to TRBJ1-3; 7 bases line up with TRBD1. Germline CDR1 and CDR2: SGHNT and YYREEE (reference sequence). V gave up 0 bases and J gave up 3 bases; unmatched junction bases: 9. This CDR3 region has 17 residues. The CDR3 sequence: CASSLARQGGFGNTIYF. CDR3 in DNA: TGTGCCAGCAGCTTGGCCCGACAGGGCGGCTTTGGAAACACCATATATTTT.

The count of this clone is one. CDR3 amino acids: CASTGTQETQYF. The CDR3 nucleotides read TGCGCCAGCACTGGGACCCAAGAGACCCAGTACTTC. This chain links TRBV5-1 with TRBJ2-5; D may correspond to TRBD1 or TRBD2 (5 bases each). V lost 6 bases and J lost 1, with 7 bases in between. CDR1 is SGHRS and CDR2 is YFSETQ in the germline V gene. This CDR3 comprises 12 residues.

The CDR3 DNA reads as TGCGCCAGCAGTAACCAGAACACCGGGGAGCTGTTTTTT. Amino acid sequence: CASSNQNTGELFF. The chain is built from TRBV10-1 and TRBJ2-2; D gene ambiguous. The V gene's germline CDR1 is WNHNN and CDR2 SYGVQD (reference sequence). CDR3 length: 13 residues. V gave up 5 bases and J gave up 1 base, with 5 bases separating them.

This clone was found once. Other DNA sequences in the same sample also yield this CDR3. The genes are TRBV18 and TRBJ2-1, with D perhaps being TRBD1 or TRBD2 (6 bases each). The V gene lost 6 bases and the J gene lost 6 bases, with 15 bases spanning the gap. Germline-derived CDR1 and CDR2 are KGHSH and LQKENI. The CDR3 consists of 14 residues. The CDR3 nucleotides read TGTGCCAGCTCCCCGGGAAGGGGGGCCAATGAGCAGTTCTTC. Amino acid sequence: CASSPGRGANEQFF.

This chain uses TRBV7-3 with TRBJ2-7; 10 positions agree with TRBD1. Looked up from germline, CDR1 is SGHTA and CDR2 is FQGTGA. The CDR3 is 16 amino acids. V lost 5 bases, J lost 2 bases, and 9 bases stayed unmatched. This CDR3 reads CASSQRGTGVPYEQYF. Written as DNA, the CDR3 is TGTGCCAGCAGCCAACGCGGGACAGGGGTCCCCTACGAGCAGTACTTC.

V and J are TRBV4-3 and TRBJ2-3; 9 bases are shared with TRBD2. V lost 3 bases and J lost 1; bases outside the gene matches: 14. The CDR3 has 19 amino acids. Germline values: CDR1 LGHNA, CDR2 YSLEER. CDR3 sequence (DNA): TGCGCCAGCAGCCAGGAGACTAGCGGCCTAGCCTCGGGCACAGATACGCAGTATTTT. As protein: CASSQETSGLASGTDTQYF.

The rearrangement joins TRBV19 to TRBJ2-3; 10 bases are shared with TRBD1. V lost 10 bases, J lost 4 bases, and 2 bases stayed unmatched. The CDR3 consists of 12 residues. Germline CDR1 reads LNHDA; CDR2 reads SQIVND (reference sequence). CDR3 DNA: TGTGCCATCGGACAGGGGGCAGATACGCAGTATTTT. Its translation is CAIGQGADTQYF. The full variable domain, with the rest looked up from reference TRBV19 and TRBJ2-3, is DGGITQSPKYLFRKEGQNVTLSCEQNLNHDAMYWYRQDPGQGLRLIYYSQIVNDFQKGDIAEGYSVSREKKESFPLTVTSAQKNPTAFYLCAIGQGADTQYFGPGTRLTVL.

V usage is TRBV28 and J usage is TRBJ2-7; a weak D match, TRBD1 (6 bases). Trimming cost V 9 bases and J 3 bases, with 18 bases left between them. Germline V CDR1 and CDR2: MDHEN, SYDVKM. The CDR3 loop spans 14 amino acids. The CDR3 bases are TGTGCCAGTGTGAACAGGGCGACTAACTACGAGCAGTACTTC. It yields the protein CASVNRATNYEQYF.

The chain carries TRBV6-5 and TRBJ2-7; TRBD1 aligns across 7 bases. Germline V CDR1 and CDR2: MNHEY, SVGAGI. After removal of 7 bases from V and 2 bases from J, the junction contained 8 bases not matched to a gene. The CDR3 is made up of 14 amino acids. The CDR3 sequence is CASTAPGQTYEQYF. CDR3 bases: TGTGCCAGCACAGCACCGGGACAGACCTACGAGCAGTACTTC.

A single count supports this clone. V gene TRBV7-8 combines with J gene TRBJ1-4, with 7 positions matching TRBD1. Looked up from germline, CDR1 is SGHVS and CDR2 is FQNEAQ. There are 15 residues in the CDR3. The junction had 2 bases not matched to a gene; V was cut back by 1 base and J by 3 bases. As DNA, the CDR3 is TGTGCCAGCAGCTTAGGACAGGGCGCTAATGAAAAACTGTTTTTT. It specifies CASSLGQGANEKLFF.

The rearrangement links TRBV4-1 to TRBJ2-3; 10 bases are a match to TRBD2. CDR3 length equals 18 residues. V was clipped by 0 bases and J by 1 base; unmatched bases: 7. Germline V lookup: CDR1 MGHRA, CDR2 YSYEKL. The CDR3 region has the DNA TGCGCCAGCAGCCAAGATAACCTAGCGGGAGCACGCACAGATACGCAGTATTTT. It specifies CASSQDNLAGARTDTQYF.

About this clone: Other DNA sequences in this specimen translate into the identical CDR3. CDR3 nucleotides: TGCGCCAGCAGCGCCGGGGGGAACACTGAAGCTTTCTTT. Translated: CASSAGGNTEAFF. This rearrangement joins TRBV5-1 to TRBJ1-1; tentative D call: TRBD1 (5 bases). This CDR3 contains 13 residues. V gave up 4 bases and J gave up 1 base, with 8 bases separating them. From germline, CDR1 is SGHRS and CDR2 YFSETQ.

This chain links TRBV4-1 with TRBJ1-2, with no clear D. The CDR3 length is 16 residues. V gave up 0 bases and J gave up 4 bases, with 15 bases separating them. CDR1 is MGHRA, CDR2 YSYEKL, per germline. The CDR3 region is CASSQDERPWAYGYTF. CDR3 coding DNA: TGCGCCAGCAGCCAAGATGAAAGGCCATGGGCCTATGGCTACACCTTC.

The rearrangement joins TRBV10-1 to TRBJ2-1; 10 positions match TRBD2. CDR3 length equals 20 residues. The V segment lost 5 bases and the J segment 2 bases; nucleotides outside the gene matches: 18. From germline, CDR1 is WNHNN and CDR2 SYGVQD (reference sequence). CDR3 sequence (DNA): TGCGCCAGCAGTCTCCCGTCGAGCGGGAGGGCCCGGAGCCCCTACAATGAGCAGTTCTTC. Amino acid sequence: CASSLPSSGRARSPYNEQFF.

This chain uses TRBV10-3 with TRBJ2-7; D not certain. Trimming shortened V by 5 bases and J by 5 bases, and 7 bases separated the two germline ends. CDR3 length: 11 amino acids. CDR1 and CDR2 (germline): ENHRY, SYGVKD. CDR3 residues: CAISRRNEQYF. The CDR3 bases are TGTGCCATCAGTCGAAGAAACGAGCAGTACTTC.

The chain is built from TRBV7-2 and TRBJ1-4; a possible D gene is TRBD1 (5 bases). Germline-derived CDR1 and CDR2 are SGHTA and FQGNSA. The V and J ends lost 2 bases and 0 bases respectively, with 13 bases between them. The CDR3 totals 17 residues. CDR3 nucleotides: TGTGCCAGCAGCTTATTTTGGCAGGGTCCAACTAATGAAAAACTGTTTTTT. Protein sequence: CASSLFWQGPTNEKLFF.

This chain joins TRBV9 and TRBJ1-5; D is ambiguous. The V and J ends lost 0 bases and 2 bases respectively, with 9 bases between them. The CDR3 runs to 15 residues. The germline gives CDR1 SGDLS, CDR2 YYNGEE. CDR3 DNA: TGTGCCAGCAGCGTAGAGGGAGGACGCAATCAGCCCCAGCATTTT. Protein sequence: CASSVEGGRNQPQHF.

This rearrangement joins TRBV19 to TRBJ1-1; D remains unclear. The germline V gene has CDR1 LNHDA and CDR2 SQIVND (reference sequence). The CDR3 contains 15 residues. Trimming pared 1 base from V and 4 bases from J, leaving 13 bases between. Written as DNA, the CDR3 is TGTGCCAGTAGTATAGCGGGAGCGAGATTCACTGAAGCTTTCTTT. Protein product: CASSIAGARFTEAFF.

Concerning this clone itself: This sample also contains other DNA sequences that code for the same CDR3. The rearrangement links TRBV18 to TRBJ1-3; unclear D gene. V lost 3 bases and J lost 7, with 4 bases in between. CDR1 and CDR2 (germline): KGHSH, LQKENI. The CDR3 has 11 amino acids. The CDR3 region is CASSPSNTIYF. As DNA, the CDR3 is TGTGCCAGCTCACCCTCCAACACCATATATTTT.

The chain links TRBV5-1 to TRBJ1-2; 7 nucleotides align to TRBD1. Germline V lookup: CDR1 SGHRS, CDR2 YFSETQ. The V segment lost 2 bases and the J segment 5 bases; nucleotides outside the gene matches: 6. The CDR3 sequence is 14 residues long. CDR3 nucleotides: TGCGCCAGCAGCTTAGGCACAGGGGCATATGGCTACACCTTC. Translation: CASSLGTGAYGYTF.

This chain uses TRBV5-6 with TRBJ2-5, with 9 bases lining up with TRBD2. Germline lookup yields CDR1 SGHDT and CDR2 YYEEEE. CDR3 length: 16 residues. V shed 0 bases and J 7 bases; nucleotides not matched to a gene: 10. The CDR3 loop is CASSLALAGTGLTQYF. In DNA, the CDR3 is TGTGCCAGCAGCTTGGCCCTAGCGGGGACGGGTCTGACCCAGTACTTC.

The gene calls are TRBV2 and TRBJ1-1; D not certain. Between the trimmed V and J ends, which lost 6 bases and 1 base, there was a span of 9 bases. Germline assignment: CDR1 SNHLY and CDR2 FYNNEI. CDR3 length: 13 residues. CDR3 DNA sequence: TGTGCCAGCAGGGGAGGACCGAACACTGAAGCTTTCTTT. Translated, it gives CASRGGPNTEAFF.

The rearrangement links TRBV6-5 to TRBJ2-3; D is perhaps TRBD1 or TRBD2 (5 bases each). The germline V and J ends were trimmed by 0 bases and 4 bases, with 8 bases remaining between them. CDR1 is MNHEY and CDR2 is SVGAGI in the germline V gene. There are 14 residues in the CDR3. CDR3: CASSYSMGADTQYF. The CDR3 coding sequence is TGTGCCAGCAGTTACTCGATGGGGGCAGATACGCAGTATTTT.